These T cell receptor beta chains were read from a single sample in a study of long-term antiretroviral therapy in people with HIV. Libraries were prepared by immunoSEQ multiplex PCR; TCRdb keeps only in-frame clonotypes and omits some of them. The sample includes fewer than 25,000 clones, approximately 90% of them seen just once. This specimen was unsorted PBMCs, taken 1.8 years before starting antiretroviral therapy. Source of these receptors: a man over 45 with HIV. Each CDR3 is given with its conserved first and last residue. A D gene is named only where the DNA matches it firmly. Size is stated for part of the rows, as once, few or many counts, or as a class when the clone is expanded.

v_call: TRBV18
j_call: TRBJ2-7
d_call: NA
clone_size: NA
cdr3_aa: CASVRDYEQYF
cdr3_nt: TGTGCCAGTGTTAGGGACTACGAGCAGTACTTC

v_call: TRBV4-3
j_call: TRBJ2-3
d_call: TRBD2
clone_size: NA
cdr3_aa: CASSQGPSGSRTDTQYF
cdr3_nt: TGCGCCAGCAGCCAAGGACCAAGCGGGAGCCGCACAGATACGCAGTATTTT

v_call: TRBV28
j_call: TRBJ2-3
d_call: TRBD2
clone_size: NA
cdr3_aa: CASSSLAGGTDTQYF
cdr3_nt: TGTGCCAGCAGTTCCCTAGCGGGGGGCACAGATACGCAGTATTTT

v_call: TRBV5-4
j_call: TRBJ2-1
d_call: TRBD1
clone_size: NA
cdr3_aa: CASREQGATYNEQFF
cdr3_nt: TGTGCCAGCAGGGAACAGGGGGCTACCTACAATGAGCAGTTCTTC

v_call: TRBV4-1
j_call: TRBJ2-7
d_call: NA
clone_size: NA
cdr3_aa: CASSQEGSFSYEQYF
cdr3_nt: TGCGCCAGCAGCCAAGAGGGGAGTTTCTCCTACGAGCAGTACTTC

v_call: TRBV10-1
j_call: TRBJ2-5
d_call: NA
clone_size: NA
cdr3_aa: CASSEGPSQETQYF
cdr3_nt: TGCGCCAGCAGTGAGGGCCCGTCCCAAGAGACCCAGTACTTC

v_call: TRBV6-5
j_call: TRBJ2-3
d_call: NA
clone_size: NA
cdr3_aa: CASSYGGRTDTQYF
cdr3_nt: TGTGCCAGCAGTTACGGGGGTCGCACAGATACGCAGTATTTT

v_call: TRBV4-3
j_call: TRBJ2-2
d_call: NA
clone_size: once
cdr3_aa: CASSRNYLNTGELFF
cdr3_nt: TGCGCCAGCAGCCGAAACTACCTGAACACCGGGGAGCTGTTTTTT

v_call: TRBV4-3
j_call: TRBJ1-2
d_call: TRBD1
clone_size: NA
cdr3_aa: CASSLLPQGADYGYTF
cdr3_nt: TGCGCCAGCAGCCTATTACCCCAGGGGGCGGACTATGGCTACACCTTC

v_call: TRBV7-3
j_call: TRBJ2-1
d_call: TRBD2
clone_size: NA
cdr3_aa: CASSTGTSGGASNEQFF
cdr3_nt: TGTGCCAGCAGCACCGGGACTAGCGGGGGGGCCTCTAATGAGCAGTTCTTC

v_call: TRBV29-1
j_call: TRBJ1-3
d_call: NA
clone_size: NA
cdr3_aa: CSVERQDGNTIYF
cdr3_nt: TGCAGCGTTGAAAGACAGGATGGAAACACCATATATTTT

v_call: TRBV18
j_call: TRBJ2-7
d_call: NA
clone_size: NA
cdr3_aa: CASSTQGLLVEQYF
cdr3_nt: TGTGCCAGCTCAACTCAGGGGCTGTTGGTCGAGCAGTACTTC

v_call: TRBV5-1
j_call: TRBJ2-2
d_call: TRBD1
clone_size: NA
cdr3_aa: CASSFSGTAAWGNTGELFF
cdr3_nt: TGCGCCAGCAGCTTTTCTGGGACAGCTGCGTGGGGAAACACCGGGGAGCTGTTTTTT

v_call: TRBV28
j_call: TRBJ1-5
d_call: NA
clone_size: NA
cdr3_aa: CASSLHGVSQHF
cdr3_nt: TGTGCCAGCAGTTTACATGGGGTGTCCCAGCATTTT

v_call: TRBV7-2
j_call: TRBJ2-3
d_call: TRBD2
clone_size: NA
cdr3_aa: CASSLLRGDTDTQYF
cdr3_nt: TGTGCCAGCAGCTTATTGCGGGGGGACACAGATACGCAGTATTTT

v_call: TRBV18
j_call: TRBJ2-7
d_call: NA
clone_size: once
cdr3_aa: CASSPAPHGDEQYF
cdr3_nt: TGTGCCAGCTCACCGGCCCCACACGGAGACGAGCAGTACTTC

v_call: TRBV10-3
j_call: TRBJ1-5
d_call: TRBD1
clone_size: NA
cdr3_aa: CAISGDRDREVHF
cdr3_nt: TGTGCCATCAGTGGGGACCGGGACAGGGAGGTGCATTTT

v_call: TRBV9
j_call: TRBJ1-2
d_call: TRBD1
clone_size: NA
cdr3_aa: CASSAGQGAFGYTF
cdr3_nt: TGTGCCAGCAGCGCCGGACAGGGGGCGTTTGGCTACACCTTC

v_call: TRBV19
j_call: TRBJ1-1
d_call: NA
clone_size: NA
cdr3_aa: CASSPHMNTEAFF
cdr3_nt: TGTGCCAGTAGCCCACATATGAACACTGAAGCTTTCTTT

v_call: TRBV6-1
j_call: TRBJ2-1
d_call: NA
clone_size: NA
cdr3_aa: CASTWTRQPRNEQFF
cdr3_nt: TGTGCCAGCACGTGGACCAGACAGCCCCGCAATGAGCAGTTCTTC

v_call: TRBV30
j_call: TRBJ1-1
d_call: NA
clone_size: NA
cdr3_aa: CACPGGGYTEAFF
cdr3_nt: TGTGCCTGTCCCGGGGGTGGTTATACTGAAGCTTTCTTT

v_call: TRBV4-1
j_call: TRBJ2-2
d_call: NA
clone_size: NA
cdr3_aa: CASSQELAPGELFF
cdr3_nt: TGCGCCAGCAGCCAAGAACTAGCACCCGGGGAGCTGTTTTTT

v_call: TRBV6-5
j_call: TRBJ1-4
d_call: TRBD1
clone_size: NA
cdr3_aa: CASSYLDRRLEKLFF
cdr3_nt: TGTGCCAGCAGTTACTTGGACAGGAGATTGGAAAAACTGTTTTTT

v_call: TRBV29-1
j_call: TRBJ2-1
d_call: NA
clone_size: NA
cdr3_aa: CSVEDSVVQFF
cdr3_nt: TGCAGCGTTGAAGATTCGGTAGTTCAGTTCTTC

v_call: TRBV5-1
j_call: TRBJ2-5
d_call: NA
clone_size: NA
cdr3_aa: CASSLDRPAEETQYF
cdr3_nt: TGCGCCAGCAGCTTGGACAGACCGGCGGAGGAGACCCAGTACTTC

v_call: TRBV6-6
j_call: TRBJ1-1
d_call: NA
clone_size: NA
cdr3_aa: CASRQPVGGRNTEAFF
cdr3_nt: TGTGCCAGCAGGCAGCCGGTAGGGGGGAGGAACACTGAAGCTTTCTTT

v_call: TRBV9
j_call: TRBJ1-4
d_call: TRBD1
clone_size: NA
cdr3_aa: CASSVPGGSRTPFNEKLFF
cdr3_nt: TGTGCCAGCAGCGTACCAGGGGGCTCAAGAACCCCCTTTAATGAAAAACTGTTTTTT

v_call: TRBV4-3
j_call: TRBJ1-2
d_call: NA
clone_size: medium-sized
cdr3_aa: CASSQDLPNIQGSDGYTF
cdr3_nt: TGCGCCAGCAGCCAAGATCTTCCAAATATACAGGGTTCGGATGGCTACACCTTC

v_call: TRBV2
j_call: TRBJ2-2
d_call: TRBD2
clone_size: NA
cdr3_aa: CASRTLLAGGYTGELFF
cdr3_nt: TGTGCCAGCAGGACCTTACTAGCGGGGGGGTACACCGGGGAGCTGTTTTTT

v_call: TRBV4-3
j_call: TRBJ1-2
d_call: NA
clone_size: NA
cdr3_aa: CASSQGSGRTYGYTF
cdr3_nt: TGCGCCAGCAGCCAAGGTTCGGGGCGAACCTATGGCTACACCTTC

v_call: TRBV6-5
j_call: TRBJ2-7
d_call: NA
clone_size: NA
cdr3_aa: CASSYGSQFEQYF
cdr3_nt: TGTGCCAGCAGTTACGGGTCCCAATTCGAGCAGTACTTC

v_call: TRBV5-1
j_call: TRBJ2-1
d_call: TRBD1
clone_size: NA
cdr3_aa: CASSYRSRQGGTVNEQFF
cdr3_nt: TGCGCCAGCAGCTACCGATCCAGACAGGGGGGGACCGTAAATGAGCAGTTCTTC

v_call: TRBV4-1
j_call: TRBJ2-7
d_call: TRBD2
clone_size: NA
cdr3_aa: CASSPTHAFLAELLYEQYF
cdr3_nt: TGCGCCAGCAGCCCGACCCACGCATTCCTAGCGGAGCTTCTCTACGAGCAGTACTTC

v_call: TRBV4-2
j_call: TRBJ1-2
d_call: TRBD1
clone_size: NA
cdr3_aa: CASSQGSGGNYGYTF
cdr3_nt: TGTGCCAGCAGCCAAGGGTCAGGGGGCAACTATGGCTACACCTTC

v_call: TRBV28
j_call: TRBJ2-7
d_call: NA
clone_size: NA
cdr3_aa: CASSPDYEQYF
cdr3_nt: TGTGCCAGCAGCCCTGACTACGAGCAGTACTTC